These 11 T cell receptor beta chains were sequenced from one sample in a study of T cell responses to AZD1222 COVID-19 vaccine. Clones were sequenced by immunoSEQ multiplex PCR, and TCRdb holds only the in-frame ones, with some missing. This sample has about 100,000 clones, with approximately 90% found just once. The material sequenced was peripheral blood, taken on day 0 of AZD1222 vaccination. These TCRs come from an adult in good health.

This sequence joins TRBV18 and TRBJ1-2; TRBD1 matches at 8 bases. The length of the CDR3 is 15 residues. J lost 6 bases, V lost 6 bases, and 12 bases had no gene match. Germline V gene sequence: CDR1 KGHSH, CDR2 LQKENI. The CDR3 reads CASSLMEDRADGYTF. The CDR3 DNA sequence: TGTGCCAGCTCCTTAATGGAGGACAGGGCAGATGGCTACACCTTC.

The rearrangement uses TRBV6-5 and TRBJ2-7; 9 nucleotides align to TRBD2. V was clipped by 5 bases and J by 2 bases; unmatched bases: 4. Germline CDR1 MNHEY, CDR2 SVGAGI. This CDR3 is 14 amino acids long. The CDR3 nucleotides read TGTGCCAGCAGTATACGGACTAGCGCCTACGAGCAGTACTTC. Its translation: CASSIRTSAYEQYF.

The chain links TRBV11-2 to TRBJ2-3; D is perhaps TRBD1 or TRBD2 (5 bases each). Trimming took 2 bases from V and 2 from J, leaving 14 bases between them. Per the germline V gene, CDR1 is SGHAT and CDR2 is FQNNGV. The CDR3 totals 16 residues. This CDR3 reads CASSLSQGAFTDTQYF. CDR3 nucleotide sequence: TGTGCCAGCAGCTTAAGCCAGGGAGCATTCACAGATACGCAGTATTTT.

In this sample, this clone turned up once. The same CDR3 can be traced to other DNA sequences in this sample. The chain combines TRBV29-1 with TRBJ1-2; 7 nucleotides match TRBD1. CDR1 is SQVTM and CDR2 is ANQGSEA in the germline V gene. The V segment lost 7 bases and the J segment 8 bases; nucleotides outside the gene matches: 13. The length of the CDR3 is 13 residues. The DNA of the CDR3 is TGCAGCGACGTGAAGGGGGCGGGTCGGGGCTACACCTTC. It specifies CSDVKGAGRGYTF.

The chain joins TRBV20-1 to TRBJ1-2; 7 nucleotides match TRBD1. The CDR3 sequence is 18 residues long. Per the germline V gene, CDR1 is DFQATT and CDR2 is SNEGSKA (reference sequence). Trimming at V came to 3 bases and at J to 4 bases, leaving 20 bases not matched to a gene. DNA for the CDR3: TGCAGTGCTAGTAGACAGGGAGGGAACAAAAGAACTCCCTATGGCTACACCTTC. The encoded protein is CSASRQGGNKRTPYGYTF.

The rearrangement links TRBV15 to TRBJ2-7; 8 positions agree with TRBD1. The CDR3 covers 17 residues. Germline values: CDR1 LNHNV, CDR2 YYDKDF (reference sequence). Trimming took 0 bases from V and 5 from J; bases not matched to a gene: 12. CDR3 in DNA: TGTGCCACCAGCAGAGATATGGGACAGGCGAGGGTCGACGAGCAGTACTTC. Its translation is CATSRDMGQARVDEQYF.

The V call is TRBV18, the J call TRBJ1-6, with D possibly being TRBD1 (6 bases). Between the trimmed V and J ends, which lost 3 bases and 7 bases, there was a span of 16 bases. The length of the CDR3 is 16 residues. Germline V gives CDR1 KGHSH, CDR2 LQKENI. The CDR3 reads CASSPEQGGSNSPLHF. Here the CDR3 DNA reads TGTGCCAGCTCACCCGAACAGGGAGGTTCCAATTCACCCCTCCACTTT. The variable domain in full, completed from reference TRBV18 and TRBJ1-6, reads NAGVMQNPRHLVRRRGQEARLRCSPMKGHSHVYWYRQLPEEGLKFMVYLQKENIIDESGMPKERFSAEFPKEGPSILRIQQVVRGDSAAYFCASSPEQGGSNSPLHFGNGTRLTVT.

This rearrangement joins TRBV7-2 to TRBJ2-3, with TRBD1 matching 9 bases. Trimming cost V 1 base and J 0 bases; bases outside gene matches: 5. In germline, CDR1 is SGHTA, CDR2 FQGNSA. The CDR3 has 17 residues. The CDR3 DNA reads TGTGCCAGCAGCTTAGGACAGGGGGTGCCTAGCACAGATACGCAGTATTTT. This encodes CASSLGQGVPSTDTQYF.

The chain employs TRBV6-5 and TRBJ2-5, with a possible D match to TRBD1 (7 bases). Germline V gives CDR1 MNHEY, CDR2 SVGAGI. CDR3 length: 14 amino acids. V lost 6 bases and J 5 bases, leaving 16 bases between the germline ends. CDR3 bases: TGTGCCAGCAGAGCCAGGGGGGAATTTGAGACCCAGTACTTC. This gives the protein CASRARGEFETQYF.

The chain carries TRBV29-1 and TRBJ1-2, with TRBD1 as a possible D gene (6 bases). Germline CDR1 SQVTM, CDR2 ANQGSEA. With 4 bases removed from V and 7 bases from J, the gap between germline ends came to 22 bases. This CDR3 has 15 residues. CDR3 loop: CSVGRTESPAGGYTF. CDR3 nucleotides: TGCAGCGTTGGAAGGACAGAGTCCCCAGCCGGTGGCTACACCTTC.

The V call is TRBV4-1, the J call TRBJ2-1, with unresolved D. Germline lookup yields CDR1 MGHRA and CDR2 YSYEKL. CDR3 size: 15 residues. Trimming removed 4 bases from V and 7 bases from J, with 17 bases in between. The CDR3 spells CASSPLLRRVNEQFF. CDR3 nucleotide sequence: TGCGCCAGCAGCCCCCTCCTACGACGGGTAAATGAGCAGTTCTTC.